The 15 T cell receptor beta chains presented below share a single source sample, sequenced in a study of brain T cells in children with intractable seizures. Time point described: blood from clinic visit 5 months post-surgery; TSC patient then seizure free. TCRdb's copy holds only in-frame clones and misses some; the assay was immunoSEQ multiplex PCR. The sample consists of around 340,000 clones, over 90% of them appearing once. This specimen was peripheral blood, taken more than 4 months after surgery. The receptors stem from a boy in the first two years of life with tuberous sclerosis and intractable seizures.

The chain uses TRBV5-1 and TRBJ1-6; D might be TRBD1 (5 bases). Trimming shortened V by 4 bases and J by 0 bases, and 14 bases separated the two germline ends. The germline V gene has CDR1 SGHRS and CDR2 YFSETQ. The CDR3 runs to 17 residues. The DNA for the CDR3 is TGCGCCAGCAGCCGGGGGGACTCTAGCTCCTATAATTCACCCCTCCACTTT. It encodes CASSRGDSSSYNSPLHF.

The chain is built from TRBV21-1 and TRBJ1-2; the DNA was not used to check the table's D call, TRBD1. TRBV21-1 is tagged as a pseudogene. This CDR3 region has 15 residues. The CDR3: CASSKVTTGDYGYTF. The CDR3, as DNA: TGTGCCAGCAGCAAAGTAACGACAGGGGACTATGGCTACACCTTC.

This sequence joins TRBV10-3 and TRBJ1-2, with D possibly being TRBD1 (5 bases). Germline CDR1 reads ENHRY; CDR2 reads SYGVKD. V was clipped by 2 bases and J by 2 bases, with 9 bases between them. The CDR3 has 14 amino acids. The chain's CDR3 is CAISETGGNYGYTF. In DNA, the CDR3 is TGTGCCATCAGTGAGACGGGGGGGAACTATGGCTACACCTTC.

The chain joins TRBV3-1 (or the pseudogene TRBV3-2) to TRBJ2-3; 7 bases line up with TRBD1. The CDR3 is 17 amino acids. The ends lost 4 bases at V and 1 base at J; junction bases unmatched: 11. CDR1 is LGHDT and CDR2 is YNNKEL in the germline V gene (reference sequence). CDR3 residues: CASSRQTTGIGTDTQYF. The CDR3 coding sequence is TGTGCCAGCAGCCGTCAAACGACAGGGATCGGCACAGATACGCAGTATTTT.

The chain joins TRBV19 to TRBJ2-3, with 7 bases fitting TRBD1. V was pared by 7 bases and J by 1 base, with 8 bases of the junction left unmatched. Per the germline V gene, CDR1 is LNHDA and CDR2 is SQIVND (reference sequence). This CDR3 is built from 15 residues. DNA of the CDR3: TGTGCCAGTAAGACAGGGCGAGTAGGCACAGATACGCAGTATTTT. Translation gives CASKTGRVGTDTQYF.

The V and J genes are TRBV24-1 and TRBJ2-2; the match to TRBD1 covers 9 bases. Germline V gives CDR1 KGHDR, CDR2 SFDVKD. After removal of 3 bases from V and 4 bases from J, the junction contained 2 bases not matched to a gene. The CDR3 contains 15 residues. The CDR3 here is CATSDGDRVTGELFF. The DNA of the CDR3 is TGTGCCACCAGTGATGGGGACAGGGTCACCGGGGAGCTGTTTTTT.

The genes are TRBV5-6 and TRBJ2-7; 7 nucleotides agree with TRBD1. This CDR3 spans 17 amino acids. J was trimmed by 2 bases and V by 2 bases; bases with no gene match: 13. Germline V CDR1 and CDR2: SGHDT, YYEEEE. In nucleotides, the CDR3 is TGTGCCAGCAGCTTAGGACAGGAAGCCAAAATCACCTACGAGCAGTACTTC. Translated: CASSLGQEAKITYEQYF.

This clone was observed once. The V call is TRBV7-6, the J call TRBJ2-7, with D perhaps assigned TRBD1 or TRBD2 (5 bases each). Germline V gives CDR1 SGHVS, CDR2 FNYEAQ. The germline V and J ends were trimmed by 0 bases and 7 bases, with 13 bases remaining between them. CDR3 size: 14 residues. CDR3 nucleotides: TGTGCCAGCAGCTTAGCACAAGGGACGGATGAGCAGTACTTC. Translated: CASSLAQGTDEQYF.

The CDR3 reads CASTRLAGESADTQYF. The DNA for the CDR3 is TGTGCCAGTACAAGACTAGCGGGAGAGAGCGCAGATACGCAGTATTTT. V gene TRBV19 combines with J gene TRBJ2-3; TRBD2 aligns across 12 bases. After removal of 7 bases from V and 4 bases from J, the junction contained 9 bases not matched to a gene. Germline lookup yields CDR1 LNHDA and CDR2 SQIVND (reference sequence). There are 16 residues in the CDR3.

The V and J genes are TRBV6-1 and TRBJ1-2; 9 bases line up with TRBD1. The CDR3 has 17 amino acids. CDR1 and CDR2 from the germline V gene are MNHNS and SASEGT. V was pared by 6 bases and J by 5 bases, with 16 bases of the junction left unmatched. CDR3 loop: CASSETGTGPSRYGYTF. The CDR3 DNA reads TGTGCCAGCAGCGAAACCGGGACAGGGCCCTCTCGGTATGGCTACACCTTC.

CDR3 bases: TGTGCCAGCAGCCAAGGGCCCGACCCACACTATGGCTACACCTTC. It codes for CASSQGPDPHYGYTF. The rearrangement uses TRBV3-1 (or the pseudogene TRBV3-2) and TRBJ1-2; no firm D call. CDR1 is LGHDT, CDR2 YNNKEL, per germline (reference sequence). With 1 base removed from V and 3 bases from J, the gap between germline ends came to 12 bases. The CDR3 totals 15 residues.

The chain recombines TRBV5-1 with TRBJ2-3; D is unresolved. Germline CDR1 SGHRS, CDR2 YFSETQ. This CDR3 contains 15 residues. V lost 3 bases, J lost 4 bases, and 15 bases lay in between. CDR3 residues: CASSSYRIIADTQYF. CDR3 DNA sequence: TGCGCCAGCAGCTCATATCGTATTATCGCAGATACGCAGTATTTT.

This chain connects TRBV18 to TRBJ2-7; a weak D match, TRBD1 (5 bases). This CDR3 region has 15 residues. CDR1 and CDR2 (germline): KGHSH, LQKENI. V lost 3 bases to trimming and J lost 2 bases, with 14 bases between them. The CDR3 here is CASSPIRRATYEQYF. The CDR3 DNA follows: TGTGCCAGCTCACCCATTCGCAGGGCCACCTACGAGCAGTACTTC. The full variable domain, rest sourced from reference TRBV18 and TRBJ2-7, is NAGVMQNPRHLVRRRGQEARLRCSPMKGHSHVYWYRQLPEEGLKFMVYLQKENIIDESGMPKERFSAEFPKEGPSILRIQQVVRGDSAAYFCASSPIRRATYEQYFGPGTRLTVT.

The CDR3 loop reads CASSQAGTVVGTVTDTQYF. CDR3 coding DNA: TGCGCCAGCAGCCAAGCTGGGACCGTTGTCGGAACGGTCACAGATACGCAGTATTTT. The chain carries TRBV4-1 and TRBJ2-3; the D call may be TRBD1 or TRBD2 (5 bases each). With 1 base removed from V and 2 bases from J, the gap between germline ends came to 22 bases. Germline V gene lookup returns CDR1 MGHRA and CDR2 YSYEKL. The CDR3 extends over 19 amino acids.

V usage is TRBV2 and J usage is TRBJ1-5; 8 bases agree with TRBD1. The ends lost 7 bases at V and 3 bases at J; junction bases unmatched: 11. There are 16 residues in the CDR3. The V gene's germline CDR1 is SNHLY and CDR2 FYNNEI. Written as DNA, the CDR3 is TGTGCCAGCACCGAAGGACAGGGATATAACAATCAGCCCCAGCATTTT. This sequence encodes CASTEGQGYNNQPQHF. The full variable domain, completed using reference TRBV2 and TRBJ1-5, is EPEVTQTPSHQVTQMGQEVILRCVPISNHLYFYWYRQILGQKVEFLVSFYNNEISEKSEIFDDQFSVERPDGSNFTLKIRSTKLEDSAMYFCASTEGQGYNNQPQHFGDGTRLSIL.